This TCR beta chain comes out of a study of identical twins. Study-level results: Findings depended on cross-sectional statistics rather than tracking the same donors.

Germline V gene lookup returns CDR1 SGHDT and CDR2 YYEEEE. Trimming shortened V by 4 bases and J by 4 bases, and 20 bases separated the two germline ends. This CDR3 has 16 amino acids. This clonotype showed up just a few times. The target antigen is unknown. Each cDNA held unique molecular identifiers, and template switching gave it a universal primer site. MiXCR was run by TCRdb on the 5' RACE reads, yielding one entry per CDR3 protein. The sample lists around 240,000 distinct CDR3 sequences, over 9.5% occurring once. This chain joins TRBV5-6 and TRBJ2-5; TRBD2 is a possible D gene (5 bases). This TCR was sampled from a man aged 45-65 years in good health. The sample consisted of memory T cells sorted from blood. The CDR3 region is CASSTRRARVVETQYF. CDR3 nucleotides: TGTGCCAGCAGCACCCGACGCGCGCGGGTGGTAGAGACCCAGTACTTC.